One TCR beta chain is described in this entry. The data were produced by immunoSEQ multiplex PCR, yet TCRdb's version contains in-frame clones alone and is incomplete. The table has about 2,500,000 clones, 85% to 95% seen once. CDR1 and CDR2 from the germline V gene are SGHTA and FQGNSA. V was trimmed by 4 bases and J by 5 bases, leaving 14 bases between them. The CDR3 sequence is 14 residues long. The sample comes from a study of shared clonotypes between healthy human individuals. The receptor was derived from a man aged 18 to 35 in good health. The sequenced sample consisted of naive CD4+ T cells sorted from blood. Subset noted: CD45RA+ positively selected. The gene calls are TRBV7-2 and TRBJ2-5; D unclear. CDR3 sequence (DNA): TGTGCCAGCAGCTGGGCCCGGGTGGGCGAGACCCAGTACTTC. Protein sequence: CASSWARVGETQYF.